The next 2 T cell receptor beta chains were all read from a single sample in a study of OX40 agonist ivuxolimab in advanced cancers. Sequenced by immunoSEQ multiplex PCR; TCRdb stores in-frame clones only, minus some. The data hold tens of thousands of clones, with just under 90% observed a single time. This specimen was CD4+ or CD8+ T cells sorted from blood, taken in a trial of the OX40 agonist ivuxolimab. The origin of the receptors is an adult with an advanced solid tumor such as melanoma, head and neck, liver or kidney cancer.

The V call is TRBV5-6, the J call TRBJ2-1; D may match TRBD1 or TRBD2 (5 bases each). With 5 bases removed from V and 1 base from J, the gap between germline ends came to 13 bases. Germline-derived CDR1 and CDR2 are SGHDT and YYEEEE. This CDR3 is 15 amino acids long. The CDR3 reads CASSWDPESYNEQFF. The CDR3 DNA reads TGTGCCAGCAGTTGGGACCCGGAGTCCTACAATGAGCAGTTCTTC. Full variable domain (outside the CDR3, taken from reference TRBV5-6 and TRBJ2-1): DAGVTQSPTHLIKTRGQQVTLRCSPKSGHDTVSWYQQALGQGPQFIFQYYEEEERQRGNFPDRFSGHQFPNYSSELNVNALLLGDSALYLCASSWDPESYNEQFFGPGTRLTVL.

V is TRBV30 and J is TRBJ2-2; 11 bases align to TRBD2. The CDR3 has 16 amino acids. Germline CDR1 GTSNPN, CDR2 SVGIG (reference sequence). The trim removed 4 bases at V and 3 bases at J, leaving 7 bases unmatched. The CDR3: CAWKLAGAGYTGELFF. Here the CDR3 DNA reads TGTGCCTGGAAACTAGCGGGAGCCGGGTACACCGGGGAGCTGTTTTTT.